This TCR beta chain was observed in a study of cytomegalovirus exposure and HLA in healthy donors. Study observations and caveats: Per published accounts, TCR beta sequences correctly predicted the HLA-A and HLA-B alleles of most subjects.

PCR used 60 Vbeta primers and 13 Jbeta primers. Sequencing was performed with immunoSEQ multiplex PCR; in TCRdb, only in-frame clones are kept and a portion is missing. The table shows some 110,000 clones, with around 80% occurring only once. Germline lookup yields CDR1 LNHDA and CDR2 SQIVND (reference sequence). CDR3 length: 12 residues. V lost 8 bases and J lost 4, with 8 bases in between. This clone was detected only a few times. What it binds is not known. The TCR was taken from a woman under 30 in good health and CMV-seropositive. Sequencing used PBMCs. This sequence joins TRBV19 and TRBJ2-2; D unclear. The CDR3 DNA is TGTGCCAGTTGTCGTGTCACCGGGGAGCTGTTTTTT. It specifies CASCRVTGELFF.